This passage covers 21 T cell receptor beta chains from one sample sequenced in a study of T cells in Graves' hyperthyroidism and ophthalmopathy. RNA transcripts yielded amplified TCR beta CDR3 regions. First-round RT-PCR with HTBI primers amplified the TCR CDR3 region. TCRdb passed the multiplex PCR reads through MiXCR, listing each CDR3 protein once. The sample yields 200,000 or so distinct CDR3 sequences, around 16% seen once. Sequenced input: blood. The receptors shown here come from a woman aged 45-60 years with Graves' hyperthyroidism.

This clonotype has at least ten counts. V usage is TRBV20-1 and J usage is TRBJ1-1; D is unclear. This CDR3 contains 12 residues. V was pared by 0 bases and J by 13 bases, with 15 bases between. Germline CDR1 and CDR2: DFQATT and SNEGSKA (reference sequence). The CDR3 region has the DNA TGCAGTGCTAGAGATCGTACTCCCGTGGGTTTCTTT. This translates into CSARDRTPVGFF.

The chain has TRBV6-2 or TRBV6-3 and TRBJ1-5, with 7 bases aligning to TRBD1. From germline, CDR1 is MNHEY and CDR2 SVGEGT. Germline trimming cut 6 bases from V and 6 bases from J; bases unmatched to any gene: 8. The CDR3 totals 14 residues. The CDR3 sequence: CASRHRGLSQPQHF. As DNA, the CDR3 is TGTGCCAGCAGGCACAGGGGCCTTAGTCAGCCCCAGCATTTT.

This clonotype was observed many times. The V and J genes are TRBV2 and TRBJ1-1; 8 bases match TRBD1. Germline assignment: CDR1 SNHLY and CDR2 FYNNEI. After removal of 4 bases from V and 4 bases from J, the junction contained 5 bases not matched to a gene. The CDR3 contains 14 residues. The CDR3 coding sequence is TGTGCCAGCAGTGCGCGGACAGGGTTCACTGAAGCTTTCTTT. Amino acid sequence: CASSARTGFTEAFF.

V is TRBV27 and J is TRBJ2-7; 10 nucleotides agree with TRBD2. Trimming took 6 bases from V and 1 from J; bases not matched to a gene: 6. Germline CDR1 and CDR2: MNHEY and SMNVEV (reference sequence). The CDR3 totals 15 residues. CDR3 region: CASRTSGHNSYEQYF. Here the CDR3 DNA reads TGTGCCAGCAGGACTAGCGGGCATAATTCCTACGAGCAGTACTTC.

This clonotype has ten or more counts. V gene TRBV7-9 combines with J gene TRBJ2-7, with D unresolved. The CDR3 loop spans 12 amino acids. Trimming removed 3 bases at V and 4 bases at J, with 7 bases between. The V gene's germline CDR1 is SEHNR and CDR2 FQNEAQ (reference sequence). CDR3: CASSFMGYEQYF. Written as DNA, the CDR3 is TGTGCCAGCAGCTTCATGGGATACGAGCAGTACTTC.

This clonotype was counted at least ten times. The rearrangement uses TRBV7-9 and TRBJ2-7; 8 bases are a match to TRBD2. Germline V lookup: CDR1 SEHNR, CDR2 FQNEAQ (reference sequence). Trimming took 1 base from V and 3 from J; bases not matched to a gene: 5. CDR3 size: 15 residues. The CDR3 spells CASSLEMGLGYEQYF. Here the CDR3 DNA reads TGTGCCAGCAGCTTAGAAATGGGACTAGGCTACGAGCAGTACTTC.

This clonotype was found many times. The chain couples TRBV11-3 to TRBJ2-5; D is undetermined. The CDR3 has 13 amino acids. Germline values: CDR1 SGHNT, CDR2 YENEEA. Trimming pared 3 bases from V and 5 bases from J, leaving 10 bases between. The CDR3, as DNA: TGTGCCAGCAGCTTCTCGGAGCCGGAGACCCAGTACTTC. It encodes CASSFSEPETQYF.

This chain connects TRBV24-1 to TRBJ1-1; D perhaps matches TRBD1 (6 bases). This CDR3 region has 14 residues. Germline loops: CDR1 KGHDR, CDR2 SFDVKD. With 7 bases removed from V and 4 bases from J, the gap between germline ends came to 15 bases. The CDR3: CATRSSGGGTEAFF. CDR3 sequence (DNA): TGTGCCACCAGATCTTCGGGAGGGGGCACTGAAGCTTTCTTT.

The chain carries TRBV6-2 or TRBV6-3 and TRBJ1-1, with 9 positions matching TRBD1. The V gene's germline CDR1 is MNHEY and CDR2 SVGEGT. Trimming removed 8 bases from V and 5 bases from J; junction bases left unmatched: 12. This CDR3 is 15 amino acids long. CDR3 in amino acids: CASGGTGLGLTEAFF. CDR3 DNA: TGTGCCAGCGGTGGGACAGGGCTGGGGTTAACTGAAGCTTTCTTT.

This clonotype was found many times. This chain joins TRBV12-3 or TRBV12-4 and TRBJ2-3, with 7 nucleotides matching TRBD1. V trimming: 6 bases; J trimming: 0 bases; junction bases outside the gene matches: 6. The CDR3 is made up of 15 amino acids. Here the CDR3 DNA reads TGTGCCAGCAGACGAATGACAGGGAGCACAGATACGCAGTATTTT. Protein: CASRRMTGSTDTQYF.

V and J are TRBV11-2 and TRBJ2-2; TRBD2 matches 8 bases. The germline V gene encodes CDR1 SGHAT and CDR2 FQNNGV. With V trimmed by 3 bases and J by 5 bases, 5 bases remained unmatched. The CDR3 has 15 amino acids. CDR3 loop: CASSLTGGPTGELFF. In DNA, the CDR3 is TGTGCCAGCAGCTTGACGGGAGGGCCAACCGGGGAGCTGTTTTTT. Using reference TRBV11-2 and TRBJ2-2 for the parts outside the CDR3, the full variable domain is EAGVAQSPRYKIIEKRQSVAFWCNPISGHATLYWYQQILGQGPKLLIQFQNNGVVDDSQLPKDRFSAERLKGVDSTLKIQPAKLEDSAVYLCASSLTGGPTGELFFGEGSRLTVL.

This clonotype was detected ten times or more. V usage is TRBV29-1 and J usage is TRBJ1-1; no firm D call. Trimming stripped 4 bases from V and 2 bases from J, with 11 bases between. Germline loops: CDR1 SQVTM, CDR2 ANQGSEA. This CDR3 spans 13 amino acids. CDR3 nucleotide sequence: TGCAGCGTTGGGGCCGATTCAAACACTGAAGCTTTCTTT. Amino acid sequence: CSVGADSNTEAFF.

This clonotype was counted only a few times. V is TRBV5-1 and J is TRBJ2-2; tentative D call: TRBD1 (6 bases). The ends were cut back, 5 bases at V and 1 base at J, with 9 bases in the middle. CDR1 SGHRS and CDR2 YFSETQ come from the germline V gene. The CDR3 length is 14 residues. The CDR3 loop is CASRTGLNTGELFF. The CDR3 bases are TGCGCCAGCAGAACAGGGTTGAACACCGGGGAGCTGTTTTTT. Using reference TRBV5-1 and TRBJ2-2 for the parts outside the CDR3, the full variable domain is KAGVTQTPRYLIKTRGQQVTLSCSPISGHRSVSWYQQTPGQGLQFLFEYFSETQRNKGNFPGRFSGRQFSNSRSEMNVSTLELGDSALYLCASRTGLNTGELFFGEGSRLTVL.

This clonotype was found many times. The J gene is TRBJ2-1, the V gene TRBV24-1; 7 nucleotides line up with TRBD1. Germline CDR1 KGHDR, CDR2 SFDVKD. This CDR3 spans 18 amino acids. With 3 bases clipped from V and 0 bases from J, the junction kept 10 bases outside the gene matches. The CDR3 sequence: CATSDIRTGQSSYNEQFF. CDR3 bases: TGTGCCACCAGTGATATTAGGACAGGTCAAAGCTCCTACAATGAGCAGTTCTTC.

The rearrangement links TRBV6-1 to TRBJ1-2; no firm D call. V was shortened by 0 bases and J by 6 bases, with 11 bases between the two germline ends. Germline V lookup: CDR1 MNHNS, CDR2 SASEGT. The CDR3 is made up of 14 amino acids. Here the CDR3 reads CASSEAGGRDGYTF. The CDR3 coding sequence is TGTGCCAGCAGTGAAGCAGGAGGGCGGGATGGCTACACCTTC.

V and J are TRBV7-2 and TRBJ2-7; 11 bases are a match to TRBD2. With V trimmed by 5 bases and J by 3 bases, 9 bases remained unmatched. Germline CDR1 reads SGHTA; CDR2 reads FQGNSA. The CDR3 sequence is 16 residues long. CDR3 residues: CASSLLTSGGLYEQYF. CDR3 DNA sequence: TGTGCCAGCAGCCTCTTAACTAGCGGGGGACTCTACGAGCAGTACTTC.

Many counts were recorded for this clonotype. This sequence joins TRBV11-3 and TRBJ2-3; 8 bases line up with TRBD2. The V gene's germline CDR1 is SGHNT and CDR2 YENEEA. V shed 1 base, J shed 4 bases, and the junction held 13 bases outside the gene matches. CDR3 length: 18 amino acids. The CDR3 here is CASSLGEGSGSEPDTQYF. The CDR3 DNA is TGTGCCAGCAGCTTAGGAGAGGGGAGCGGGAGTGAACCAGATACGCAGTATTTT.

This clonotype was detected ten times or more. The rearrangement uses TRBV7-9 and TRBJ2-1, with 9 bases that match TRBD2. V lost 3 bases to trimming and J lost 8 bases; unmatched junction nucleotides: 5. Germline lookup yields CDR1 SEHNR and CDR2 FQNEAQ (reference sequence). This CDR3 comprises 14 residues. The CDR3 here is CASSFLAGSHEQFF. In DNA, the CDR3 is TGTGCCAGCAGCTTCCTAGCGGGATCGCATGAGCAGTTCTTC.

This chain joins TRBV12-3 or TRBV12-4 and TRBJ2-3, with TRBD2 matching 15 bases. V lost 6 bases and J lost 2; bases outside the gene matches: 6. The CDR3 contains 17 residues. CDR3 protein: CASSTGLAGGSTDTQYF. CDR3 in DNA: TGTGCCAGCAGCACGGGACTAGCGGGAGGATCCACAGATACGCAGTATTTT.

In its sample, this clonotype was seen a few times. The V call is TRBV3-1, the J call TRBJ1-1, with 9 bases that match TRBD1. Germline V CDR1 and CDR2: LGHDT, YNNKEL (reference sequence). The V segment lost 3 bases and the J segment 5 bases; nucleotides outside the gene matches: 1. The CDR3 has 13 residues. DNA for the CDR3: TGTGCCAGCAGCCAGGGGACAGGGACTGAAGCTTTCTTT. Translating it yields CASSQGTGTEAFF.

This clonotype was detected ten times or more. This chain uses TRBV10-2 with TRBJ1-3; TRBD1 is a possible D gene (5 bases). V lost 3 bases and J 0 bases, leaving 15 bases between the germline ends. The germline V gene encodes CDR1 WSHSY and CDR2 SAAADI. The CDR3 loop spans 17 amino acids. CDR3 amino acids: CASSDTQQVGSGNTIYF. The CDR3 DNA reads as TGCGCCAGCAGTGACACACAACAGGTTGGCTCTGGAAACACCATATATTTT.